These T cell receptor beta chains were read from a single sample in a study of T-cell memory formation after mild COVID-19. One entry per CDR3 protein results from TCRdb running MiXCR on the 5' RACE reads. The data show 150,000 to 200,000 distinct CDR3 sequences, about a fifth seen once. Sequencing was carried out using PBMCs or a T cell subset sorted from them (not recorded which). Receptors originate from an adult woman who had mild COVID-19 (a few samples of this study predate the infection). Cell type and time point are not known. The CDR3 runs from the conserved cysteine through the conserved F or W. D genes are given only for firm matches. Not every row has a clone size; where given, it reads once, few, many or a size class.

CDR3nt	CDR3aa	len	d_gene	j_gene	v_gene	abundance
TGTGCCAGCAGCCCGATCACTAGGGGCTTTTCGAATGAGCAGTTCTTC	CASSPITRGFSNEQFF	16	.	TRBJ2-1	TRBV12-3/TRBV12-4	.
TGTGCCAGCAGTACTTGGGACAGCCCTACAAACTATGGCTACACCTTC	CASSTWDSPTNYGYTF	16	TRBD1	TRBJ1-2	TRBV25-1	few
TGTGCCAGCAGTTCCCTGCCGGGTAGCAATCAGCCCCAGCATTTT	CASSSLPGSNQPQHF	15	.	TRBJ1-5	TRBV12-3/TRBV12-4	.
TGTGCCAGTAGGACTAGCGGGAGTCCGCCAGAGACCCAGTACTTC	CASRTSGSPPETQYF	15	TRBD2	TRBJ2-5	TRBV19	few
TGTGCCAGCAGCCCGCCACGGGCGACCCAAGAGACCCAGTACTTC	CASSPPRATQETQYF	15	.	TRBJ2-5	TRBV7-2	few
TGCGCCAGCAGCCCCCAAATCGGGACCAACTCACCCCTCCACTTT	CASSPQIGTNSPLHF	15	.	TRBJ1-6	TRBV4-1	.
TGTGCCAGCAACCTTTATAGCGGGGGGGCTTACAATGAGCAGTTCTTC	CASNLYSGGAYNEQFF	16	TRBD2	TRBJ2-1	TRBV12-3/TRBV12-4	.
TGTGCCAGCACCAGGGGCGCGACCCTATACGAGCAGTACTTC	CASTRGATLYEQYF	14	.	TRBJ2-7	TRBV5-5	.
TGCAGCGTTGAGCGACCCATCACAGATACGCAGTATTTT	CSVERPITDTQYF	13	.	TRBJ2-3	TRBV29-1	.
TGTGCCAGCAGTTATATAGGGGAGACCCAGTACTTC	CASSYIGETQYF	12	.	TRBJ2-5	TRBV12-3/TRBV12-4	.
TGCGCCAGCAGCCAAAATATCGGCCAGAACACTGAAGCTTTCTTT	CASSQNIGQNTEAFF	15	.	TRBJ1-1	TRBV4-1	.
TGTGCCAGCAGCGGGACTAGCGGGCCATGGTACTTC	CASSGTSGPWYF	12	TRBD2	TRBJ2-5	TRBV6-5	few
TGTGCCAGCAGTGGCGTCAGGGCTAGCGGGAGGTTCGGGTACAATGAGCAGTTCTTC	CASSGVRASGRFGYNEQFF	19	TRBD2	TRBJ2-1	TRBV2	few